The 30 T cell receptor beta chains reported below all come from one sample, sequenced in a study of blood T cells in healthy people across ages. PCR was performed a second time for about 7 to 12 cycles using a sample-barcoded 5' primer and a J-beta primer mix. TCRdb re-analysed the 5' RACE reads in MiXCR, keeping a single row per CDR3 protein. Found here are roughly 730,000 distinct CDR3 sequences, 56% of them singletons; the top ten hold about 26%. The source material was blood. These receptors originate from a man aged 40-49 years in good health.

CDR3 in amino acids: CASSQGSMGNQPQHF. The CDR3 DNA reads TGTGCCAGCAGTCAGGGATCCATGGGCAATCAGCCCCAGCATTTT. The chain combines TRBV12-3 or TRBV12-4 with TRBJ1-5; the D gene is possibly TRBD1 (5 bases). V lost 5 bases to trimming and J lost 2 bases, with 13 bases between them. The CDR3 extends over 15 amino acids.

The J gene is TRBJ2-1, the V gene TRBV7-8; D gene ambiguous. In germline, CDR1 is SGHVS, CDR2 FQNEAQ. Trimming removed 7 bases from V and 4 bases from J, with 11 bases in between. This CDR3 is 13 amino acids long. The CDR3 DNA reads as TGTGCCAGCACCAAAACCGGGTACAATGAGCAGTTCTTC. Protein: CASTKTGYNEQFF.

V and J are TRBV10-3 and TRBJ2-5; D is perhaps TRBD1 (6 bases). The J call is doubtful: the DNA matches TRBJ2-7 better. The CDR3 has 13 residues. CDR1 and CDR2 from the germline V gene are ENHRY and SYGVKD. In DNA, the CDR3 is TGTGCCAGTGCGGCAGGGGATTGGTACGAGCAGTACTTC. Its translation is CASAAGDWYEQYF.

The rearrangement uses TRBV7-2 and TRBJ2-1; D might be TRBD2 (6 bases). CDR1 is SGHTA and CDR2 is FQGNSA in the germline V gene. This CDR3 is built from 14 residues. Trimming pared 5 bases from V and 8 bases from J, leaving 16 bases between. The CDR3 DNA reads as TGTGCCAGCAGCCCTATGTCCAGGGAGGATGAGCAGTTCTTC. This encodes CASSPMSREDEQFF.

This chain joins TRBV6-5 and TRBJ2-1, with 7 positions matching TRBD2. Germline V lookup: CDR1 MNHEY, CDR2 SVGAGI. This CDR3 region has 14 residues. V trimming: 9 bases; J trimming: 5 bases; junction bases outside the gene matches: 10. The CDR3 here is CASGMGTTHNEQFF. The CDR3 DNA reads TGTGCCAGTGGTATGGGGACTACACACAATGAGCAGTTCTTC.

As for this clonotype: An end of the junction does not agree with germline; a read error may underlie this. V usage is TRBV28 and J usage is TRBJ2-1; D remains ambiguous. Germline lookup yields CDR1 MDHEN and CDR2 SYDVKM. CDR3 size: 14 residues. The CDR3 DNA reads TGTGCCAGCAGGACACATCCCACTCTCAATAAGCAGTTCTTC. It yields the protein CASRTHPTLNKQFF.

The V gene is TRBV3-1, the J gene TRBJ1-6; tentatively, D is TRBD1 (5 bases). The CDR3 spans 16 residues. Germline CDR1 and CDR2: LGHDT and YNNKEL (reference sequence). V was clipped by 3 bases and J by 7 bases, with 16 bases between them. The CDR3 is CASSQAGLAENSPLHF. CDR3 nucleotides: TGTGCCAGCAGCCAGGCGGGGCTCGCCGAAAATTCACCCCTCCACTTT.

This clonotype showed up just a few times. This chain links TRBV20-1 with TRBJ2-7; the D is unclear. The V and J ends lost 2 bases and 1 base respectively, with 12 bases between them. CDR3 length: 14 residues. Per germline, CDR1 DFQATT and CDR2 SNEGSKA (reference sequence). The CDR3 protein is CSARIPGSSYEQYF. The CDR3, as DNA: TGCAGTGCTAGAATCCCGGGCAGTTCCTACGAGCAGTACTTC.

The rearrangement joins TRBV24-1 to TRBJ2-3; the D is unclear. The germline CDR1 and CDR2 sequences are KGHDR and SFDVKD. The CDR3 sequence is 13 residues long. V dropped 9 bases and J dropped 0 bases, with 9 bases sitting between them. CDR3 coding DNA: TGTGCCACCGCTAAAACTAGCACAGATACGCAGTATTTT. Its translation: CATAKTSTDTQYF.

The chain uses TRBV5-1 and TRBJ2-3; 9 bases line up with TRBD2. Losses at the gene ends were 7 bases for V and 6 bases for J; bases not matched to a gene: 9. The CDR3 is 14 residues long. The germline V gene encodes CDR1 SGHRS and CDR2 YFSETQ. CDR3 nucleotides: TGCGCCAGCTATTGGGCTAGCGGGGCGGATACGCAGTATTTT. Translated: CASYWASGADTQYF. Full variable domain (remainder filled in from reference TRBV5-1 and TRBJ2-3): KAGVTQTPRYLIKTRGQQVTLSCSPISGHRSVSWYQQTPGQGLQFLFEYFSETQRNKGNFPGRFSGRQFSNSRSEMNVSTLELGDSALYLCASYWASGADTQYFGPGTRLTVL.

The J gene is TRBJ2-3, the V gene TRBV12-3 or TRBV12-4, with D possibly matching TRBD2 (6 bases). This CDR3 region has 15 residues. Trimming took 6 bases from V and 1 from J, leaving 14 bases between them. For the CDR3, the DNA is TGTGCCAGCAGCTCCACTAGCTCGGGCACAGATACGCAGTATTTT. This sequence encodes CASSSTSSGTDTQYF.

This chain uses TRBV4-2 with TRBJ2-7; TRBD1 matches at 7 bases. Trimming removed 3 bases from V and 7 bases from J; junction bases left unmatched: 15. This CDR3 is 16 amino acids long. CDR1 is LGHNA, CDR2 YNFKEQ, per germline. The CDR3 loop reads CASSHSNRDRNNEQYF. CDR3 bases: TGTGCCAGCAGCCACTCAAACCGGGACAGAAACAATGAGCAGTACTTC.

The chain couples TRBV28 to TRBJ1-2; 8 nucleotides agree with TRBD1. The CDR3 is 16 residues long. CDR1 is MDHEN, CDR2 SYDVKM, per germline. Trimming cost V 5 bases and J 8 bases; bases outside gene matches: 16. CDR3 coding DNA: TGTGCCAGCAGTCCGCATAAAGGACAGGGTCTCGGGGGCTACACCTTC. Translating it yields CASSPHKGQGLGGYTF.

This sequence joins TRBV7-2 and TRBJ1-4; D unresolved. V was shortened by 1 base and J by 3 bases, with 6 bases between the two germline ends. The germline CDR1 and CDR2 sequences are SGHTA and FQGNSA. The CDR3 is 14 residues long. CDR3 sequence (DNA): TGTGCCAGCAGCTTAGTGGGCCCTAATGAAAAACTGTTTTTT. This codes for CASSLVGPNEKLFF.

This clonotype was observed a handful of times. This chain uses TRBV20-1 with TRBJ2-3, with D possibly being TRBD1 or TRBD2 (5 bases each). This CDR3 has 13 amino acids. The germline CDR1 and CDR2 sequences are DFQATT and SNEGSKA (reference sequence). Trimming shortened V by 5 bases and J by 5 bases, and 14 bases separated the two germline ends. The CDR3 DNA sequence: TGCAGTGCTCCATGGGAGAGGGGAGATACGCAGTATTTT. This translates into CSAPWERGDTQYF.

This clonotype was counted only a few times. V and J are TRBV5-1 and TRBJ2-3; D uncertain. Germline V lookup: CDR1 SGHRS, CDR2 YFSETQ. With 5 bases removed from V and 2 bases from J, the gap between germline ends came to 12 bases. CDR3 length equals 14 residues. CDR3 region: CASRGMGNTDTQYF. CDR3 nucleotide sequence: TGCGCCAGCAGAGGTATGGGAAACACAGATACGCAGTATTTT.

The chain has TRBV5-1 and TRBJ2-7; 10 bases fit TRBD1. CDR3 length: 14 amino acids. Germline CDR1 is SGHRS and CDR2 is YFSETQ. V lost 5 bases to trimming and J lost 3 bases; unmatched junction nucleotides: 5. CDR3 coding DNA: TGCGCCAGCAGGGGACAGGGGTCATACTACGAGCAGTACTTC. Translated: CASRGQGSYYEQYF. The full variable domain, completed using reference TRBV5-1 and TRBJ2-7, is KAGVTQTPRYLIKTRGQQVTLSCSPISGHRSVSWYQQTPGQGLQFLFEYFSETQRNKGNFPGRFSGRQFSNSRSEMNVSTLELGDSALYLCASRGQGSYYEQYFGPGTRLTVT.

The V gene is TRBV6-5, the J gene TRBJ2-7; D is perhaps TRBD1 (5 bases). Per germline, CDR1 MNHEY and CDR2 SVGAGI. Trimming cost V 0 bases and J 6 bases, with 15 bases left between them. The CDR3 length is 15 residues. The CDR3 DNA reads as TGTGCCAGCAGTTACTCTGGCAGGGTCTCGGGCGAGCAGTACTTC. Translated, it gives CASSYSGRVSGEQYF.

V gene TRBV28 combines with J gene TRBJ2-5; TRBD1 might be the D (5 bases). The CDR3 spans 12 residues. The ends were cut back, 7 bases at V and 4 bases at J, with 10 bases in the middle. Germline V gene sequence: CDR1 MDHEN, CDR2 SYDVKM. The chain's CDR3 is CASKTVLETQYF. CDR3 DNA: TGTGCCAGCAAGACAGTTTTAGAGACCCAGTACTTC.

In its sample, this clonotype was seen a few times. The gene calls are TRBV7-3 and TRBJ2-1; 10 nucleotides agree with TRBD2. Germline lookup yields CDR1 SGHTA and CDR2 FQGTGA. This CDR3 spans 16 amino acids. V gave up 5 bases and J gave up 4 bases; unmatched junction bases: 8. The CDR3 spells CASSPLGTSAYNEQFF. The CDR3 nucleotides are TGTGCCAGCAGCCCGCTGGGGACTAGCGCTTACAATGAGCAGTTCTTC. Supplemented by reference TRBV7-3 and TRBJ2-1, the full variable domain reads GAGVSQTPSNKVTEKGKYVELRCDPISGHTALYWYRQSLGQGPEFLIYFQGTGAADDSGLPNDRFFAVRPEGSVSTLKIQRTERGDSAVYLCASSPLGTSAYNEQFFGPGTRLTVL.

This clonotype was observed a few times. This rearrangement joins TRBV9 to TRBJ2-3; 11 bases line up with TRBD2. Per the germline V gene, CDR1 is SGDLS and CDR2 is YYNGEE. The V and J ends lost 0 bases and 11 bases, in that order; junction bases with no gene match: 8. The CDR3 runs to 15 residues. This CDR3 is CASSVGGLADPKQYF. CDR3 nucleotides: TGTGCCAGCAGCGTAGGGGGACTAGCGGATCCCAAGCAGTATTTT.

V gene TRBV12-3 or TRBV12-4 combines with J gene TRBJ2-4, with 7 bases aligning to TRBD2. This CDR3 contains 12 residues. The V gene end was trimmed by 6 bases and the J gene end by 8 bases; junction bases not matched to a gene: 4. CDR3 bases: TGTGCCAGCAGCGGGGCGGGGGACATTCAGTACTTC. Its protein product is CASSGAGDIQYF.

The chain joins TRBV20-1 to TRBJ2-1; D is undetermined. V lost 5 bases and J 2 bases, leaving 13 bases between the germline ends. The germline V gene encodes CDR1 DFQATT and CDR2 SNEGSKA (reference sequence). The CDR3 totals 14 residues. CDR3: CSAANTRTYNEQFF. CDR3 coding DNA: TGCAGTGCTGCCAACACCAGGACCTACAATGAGCAGTTCTTC.

The chain links TRBV6-5 to TRBJ1-5; 8 nucleotides align to TRBD1. Germline assignment: CDR1 MNHEY and CDR2 SVGAGI. The CDR3 sequence is 14 residues long. J lost 4 bases, V lost 6 bases, and 5 bases had no gene match. Written as DNA, the CDR3 is TGTGCCAGCAGAGAGACAGGGGATAATCAGCCCCAGCATTTT. It codes for CASRETGDNQPQHF.

This clonotype was observed once. The CDR3 coding sequence is TGCAGCGTTGGTGGGGGACTAGGAGGAAACACCATATATTTT. Translated, it gives CSVGGGLGGNTIYF. The rearrangement joins TRBV29-1 to TRBJ1-3; TRBD1 might be the D (5 bases). The germline gives CDR1 SQVTM, CDR2 ANQGSEA. Trimming took off 4 bases at V and 4 bases at J, with 14 bases between the two ends. The CDR3 runs 14 residues.

Note on this clonotype: A clone one base away is much larger, so this may be a read error. This sequence joins TRBV12-3 or TRBV12-4 and TRBJ2-7, with D uncertain. The CDR3 has 14 amino acids. The CDR3 DNA sequence: TGTGCCAGCAACGCAAAAGAGAGCTCCTACAAGCAGTACTTC. This gives the protein CASNAKESSYKQYF.

In its sample, this clonotype was seen once. The V gene is TRBV7-9, the J gene TRBJ2-7, with 7 bases identical to TRBD1. The trim removed 2 bases at V and 3 bases at J, leaving 10 bases unmatched. Germline V lookup: CDR1 SEHNR, CDR2 FQNEAQ (reference sequence). The CDR3 runs 16 residues. The CDR3 sequence is CASSLSSGTVFYEQYF. The DNA for the CDR3 is TGTGCCAGCAGCTTAAGCTCCGGGACAGTCTTCTACGAGCAGTACTTC.

CDR3 bases: TGTGCCAGCAGTTTGCTCGCCCCGGGACTAGGGGACTCCTACGAGCAGTACTTC. This encodes CASSLLAPGLGDSYEQYF. The chain combines TRBV28 with TRBJ2-1; 8 nucleotides line up with TRBD2. The J call may be faulty, since TRBJ2-7 better matches the DNA end. Germline V gives CDR1 MDHEN, CDR2 SYDVKM. The CDR3 is 18 residues long.

The rearrangement joins TRBV11-2 to TRBJ2-4, with D perhaps given as TRBD1 or TRBD2 (6 bases each). The J call may be incorrect, as the DNA end agrees better with TRBJ2-7. The CDR3 totals 14 residues. CDR1 is SGHAT and CDR2 is FQNNGV in the germline V gene. Written as DNA, the CDR3 is TGTGCCAGCAGCTTGGCGGGGACACTTTACGAGCAGTACTTC. Translated: CASSLAGTLYEQYF.

V and J are TRBV5-1 and TRBJ2-2, with D perhaps matching TRBD2 (6 bases). The V gene lost 4 bases and the J gene lost 6 bases, with 22 bases spanning the gap. Germline V CDR1 and CDR2: SGHRS, YFSETQ. The CDR3 has 17 residues. The CDR3 region is CASSAEGNLRRAGELFF. The DNA for the CDR3 is TGCGCCAGCAGCGCGGAGGGCAACTTGAGGAGGGCCGGGGAGCTGTTTTTT.